The 8 T cell receptor beta chains given below trace back to one sample, sequenced in a study of blood T cells in healthy people across ages. Primers used in a second PCR of about 6 to 11 cycles were a sample-barcoded 5' primer and a J-beta primer mix. TCRdb reprocessed the 5' RACE reads via MiXCR and lists one record per CDR3 protein. The profile shows about 680,000 distinct CDR3 sequences, around 45% of them singletons. The sequenced sample was blood. These receptors were taken from a woman aged 55-75 years in good health.

V usage is TRBV5-1 and J usage is TRBJ2-7; D is possibly TRBD1 or TRBD2 (5 bases each). V lost 2 bases and J lost 3, with 12 bases in between. Germline V CDR1 and CDR2: SGHRS, YFSETQ. This CDR3 comprises 14 residues. CDR3 residues: CASSFGRGDYEQYF. CDR3 bases: TGCGCCAGCAGCTTCGGCAGAGGGGACTACGAGCAGTACTTC.

This clonotype was seen more than once but under ten times. The J gene is TRBJ2-1, the V gene TRBV27; 11 positions agree with TRBD2. Trimming removed 3 bases from V and 5 bases from J; junction bases left unmatched: 6. CDR3 size: 16 residues. The germline V gene encodes CDR1 MNHEY and CDR2 SMNVEV (reference sequence). CDR3 coding DNA: TGTGCCAGCAGTTTCCTAGCGGGAGGACATAACAATGAGCAGTTCTTC. Its translation: CASSFLAGGHNNEQFF.

The gene calls are TRBV7-6 and TRBJ1-6, with D possibly being TRBD1 (5 bases). CDR3 size: 17 residues. Germline CDR1 reads SGHVS; CDR2 reads FNYEAQ. V lost 1 base, J lost 3 bases, and 13 bases lay in between. The CDR3 protein is CASSLVSGQGYNSPLHF. The DNA of the CDR3 is TGTGCCAGCAGCTTAGTCTCGGGGCAGGGCTATAATTCACCCCTCCACTTT.

The rearrangement joins TRBV21-1 to TRBJ2-3; the DNA was not compared with TRBD1, the D call given in the table. TRBV21-1 is noted as a pseudogene. CDR3 size: 15 residues. CDR3 protein: CASSAWTGEKDTQYF. The CDR3 coding sequence is TGTGCCAGCAGCGCGTGGACAGGGGAAAAAGATACGCAGTATTTT.

The genes are TRBV29-1 and TRBJ2-2; D is unclear. The germline CDR1 and CDR2 sequences are SQVTM and ANQGSEA. Trimming removed 4 bases at V and 6 bases at J, with 12 bases between. This CDR3 region has 13 residues. Written as DNA, the CDR3 is TGCAGCGTTGGGGAAAGGTCCGCCGGGGAGCTGTTTTTT. It is translated as CSVGERSAGELFF.

V and J are TRBV7-9 and TRBJ1-1, with D possibly matching TRBD1 (6 bases). CDR1 is SEHNR, CDR2 FQNEAQ, per germline (reference sequence). This CDR3 contains 15 residues. The V gene lost 7 bases and the J gene lost 1 base, with 16 bases spanning the gap. The CDR3 region has the DNA TGTGCCAGCATCATTACGGGGGCAGGGAACACTGAAGCTTTCTTT. Amino acid sequence: CASIITGAGNTEAFF.

This sequence joins TRBV7-8 and TRBJ1-6, with 7 bases lining up with TRBD1. V trimming: 0 bases; J trimming: 4 bases; junction bases outside the gene matches: 3. The CDR3 totals 16 residues. Per the germline V gene, CDR1 is SGHVS and CDR2 is FQNEAQ. CDR3 residues: CASSLAPGGYNSPLHF. The DNA for the CDR3 is TGTGCCAGCAGCTTAGCCCCAGGGGGTTATAATTCACCCCTCCACTTT.

The chain recombines TRBV18 with TRBJ1-2; D is unresolved. The ends were cut back, 1 base at V and 4 bases at J, with 13 bases in the middle. CDR3 length equals 15 residues. Germline V CDR1 and CDR2: KGHSH, LQKENI. In DNA form, the CDR3 reads TGTGCCAGCTCACCACGAAAGAGGGAGTCCTATGGCTACACCTTC. Translation: CASSPRKRESYGYTF. The full variable domain, its missing parts supplied by reference TRBV18 and TRBJ1-2, is NAGVMQNPRHLVRRRGQEARLRCSPMKGHSHVYWYRQLPEEGLKFMVYLQKENIIDESGMPKERFSAEFPKEGPSILRIQQVVRGDSAAYFCASSPRKRESYGYTFGSGTRLTVV.